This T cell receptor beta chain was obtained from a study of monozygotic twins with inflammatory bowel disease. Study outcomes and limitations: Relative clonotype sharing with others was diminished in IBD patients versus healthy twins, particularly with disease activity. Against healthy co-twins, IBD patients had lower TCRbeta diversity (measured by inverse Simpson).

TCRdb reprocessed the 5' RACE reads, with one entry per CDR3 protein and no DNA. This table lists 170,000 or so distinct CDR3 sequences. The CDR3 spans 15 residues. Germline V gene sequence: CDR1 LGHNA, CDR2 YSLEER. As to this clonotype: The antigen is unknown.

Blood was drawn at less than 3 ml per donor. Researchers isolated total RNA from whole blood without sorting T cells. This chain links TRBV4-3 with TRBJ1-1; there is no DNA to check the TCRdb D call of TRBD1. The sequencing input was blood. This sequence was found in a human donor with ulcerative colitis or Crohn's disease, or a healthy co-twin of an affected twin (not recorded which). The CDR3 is CASSQPDRVNTEAFF.